The 5 T cell receptor beta chains below all came from one sample that was sequenced in a study of CXCR3-negative and CXCR3-positive naive CD8 T cells. UMI-labeled 5' RACE yielded the TRB cDNA libraries. From its re-call of the 5' RACE reads, TCRdb lists each CDR3 protein once, without DNA. The sample yields 100,000 to 150,000 distinct CDR3 sequences, of which the top ten take up 0.25% to 0.35%. Sequencing used naive CXCR3- CD8+ T cells from blood. Documented subset: CD45RO-CCR7+CD27+CD95- naive CD8+ T cells lacking CXCR3 (TNR3-). The receptor source for this set is a human donor in good health. Some clones in this sample may be carry-over from other donors' samples.

The V gene is TRBV28, the J gene TRBJ2-1; TCRdb outputs TRBD1, but without DNA this stays unchecked. The germline CDR1 and CDR2 sequences are MDHEN and SYDVKM. CDR3 length: 17 amino acids. The CDR3 spells CASSSPYRDRGPNEQFF.

CDR3: CASSPLAGPNEQFF. V gene TRBV9 combines with J gene TRBJ2-1; the D call from TCRdb, TRBD2, cannot be confirmed without DNA. CDR1 and CDR2 from the germline V gene are SGDLS and YYNGEE. The CDR3 totals 14 residues. The variable domain in full, with the rest retrieved from reference TRBV9 and TRBJ2-1, is DSGVTQTPKHLITATGQRVTLRCSPRSGDLSVYWYQQSLDQGLQFLIQYYNGEERAKGNILERFSAQQFPDLHSELNLSSLELGDSALYFCASSPLAGPNEQFFGPGTRLTVL.

The chain couples TRBV29-1 to TRBJ1-2; there is no DNA to check the TCRdb D call of TRBD1. Looked up from germline, CDR1 is SQVTM and CDR2 is ANQGSEA. The CDR3 consists of 11 residues. CDR3 protein: CSVSGGDGYTF.

This chain connects TRBV4-1 to TRBJ2-7; TCRdb lists TRBD2, though no DNA is available to test this call. The CDR3 is made up of 14 amino acids. Germline CDR1 is MGHRA and CDR2 is YSYEKL. CDR3 residues: CASSPRAGGYEQYF.

This chain uses TRBV24-1 with TRBJ2-1. The CDR3 has 12 residues. Germline CDR1 KGHDR, CDR2 SFDVKD. This CDR3 is CATSDLRNEQFF.